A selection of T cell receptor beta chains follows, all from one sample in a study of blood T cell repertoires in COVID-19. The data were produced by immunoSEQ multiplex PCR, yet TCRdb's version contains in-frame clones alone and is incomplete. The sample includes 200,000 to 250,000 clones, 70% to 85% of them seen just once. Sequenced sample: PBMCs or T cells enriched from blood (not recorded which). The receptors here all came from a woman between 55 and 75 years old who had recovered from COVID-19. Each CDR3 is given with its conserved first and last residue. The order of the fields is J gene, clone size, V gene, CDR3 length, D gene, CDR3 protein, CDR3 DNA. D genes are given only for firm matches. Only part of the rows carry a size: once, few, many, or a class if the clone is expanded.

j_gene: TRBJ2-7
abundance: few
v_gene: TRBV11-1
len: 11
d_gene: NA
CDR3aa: CASSLREEQYF
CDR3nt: TGTGCCAGCAGTCTACGGGAAGAGCAGTACTTC

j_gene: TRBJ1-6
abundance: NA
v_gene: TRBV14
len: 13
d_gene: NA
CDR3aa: CASSQAGSSPLHF
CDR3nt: TGTGCCAGCAGCCAAGCTGGTAGTTCACCCCTCCACTTT

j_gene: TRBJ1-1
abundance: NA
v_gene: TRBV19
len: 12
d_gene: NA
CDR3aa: CASRVGGTEAFF
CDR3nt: TGTGCCAGCAGGGTCGGGGGAACTGAAGCTTTCTTT

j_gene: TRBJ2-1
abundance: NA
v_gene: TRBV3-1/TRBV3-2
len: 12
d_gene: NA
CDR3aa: CASSQDTGKEFF
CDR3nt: TGTGCCAGCAGCCAAGATACAGGGAAGGAGTTCTTC

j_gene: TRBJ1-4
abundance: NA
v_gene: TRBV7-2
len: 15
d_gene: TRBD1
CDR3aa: CASSLGTGRNEKLFF
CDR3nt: TGTGCCAGCAGCTTAGGGACAGGACGGAATGAAAAACTGTTTTTT

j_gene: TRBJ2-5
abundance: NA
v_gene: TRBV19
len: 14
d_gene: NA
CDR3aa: CASSIGGGQETQYF
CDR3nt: TGTGCCAGTAGTATAGGAGGGGGACAAGAGACCCAGTACTTC

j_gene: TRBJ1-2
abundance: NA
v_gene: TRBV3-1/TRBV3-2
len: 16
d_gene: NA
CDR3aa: CASSPQTGRGYYGYTF
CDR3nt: TGTGCCAGCAGCCCTCAGACTGGACGCGGGTACTATGGCTACACCTTC

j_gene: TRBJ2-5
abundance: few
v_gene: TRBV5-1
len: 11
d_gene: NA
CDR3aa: CASSLSETQYF
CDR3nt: TGCGCCAGCAGCTTGTCTGAGACCCAGTACTTC

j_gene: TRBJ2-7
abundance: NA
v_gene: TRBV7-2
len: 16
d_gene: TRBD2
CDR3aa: CASSLGGGGASYEQYF
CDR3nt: TGTGCCAGCAGCTTAGGAGGCGGGGGGGCTTCCTACGAGCAGTACTTC

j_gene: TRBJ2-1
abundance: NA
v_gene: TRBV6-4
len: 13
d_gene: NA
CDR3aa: CASSESRGGEQFF
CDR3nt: TGTGCCAGCAGTGAGTCTAGGGGTGGTGAGCAGTTCTTC

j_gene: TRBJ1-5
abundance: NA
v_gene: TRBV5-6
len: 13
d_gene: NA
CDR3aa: CASSLAGGQPQHF
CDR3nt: TGTGCCAGCAGCTTAGCAGGAGGCCAGCCCCAGCATTTT

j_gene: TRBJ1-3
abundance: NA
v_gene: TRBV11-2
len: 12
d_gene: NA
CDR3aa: CASRRGGDTIYF
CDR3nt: TGTGCCAGCCGGCGGGGAGGGGACACCATATATTTT

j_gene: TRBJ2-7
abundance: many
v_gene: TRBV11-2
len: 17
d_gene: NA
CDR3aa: CASSSTYKSRKSYEQYF
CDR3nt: TGTGCCAGCAGCTCCACATATAAGTCGCGGAAATCCTACGAGCAGTACTTC

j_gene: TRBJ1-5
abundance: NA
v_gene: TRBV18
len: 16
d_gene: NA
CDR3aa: CASSRKQGSSNQPQHF
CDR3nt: TGTGCCAGCTCACGAAAACAGGGATCAAGCAATCAGCCCCAGCATTTT

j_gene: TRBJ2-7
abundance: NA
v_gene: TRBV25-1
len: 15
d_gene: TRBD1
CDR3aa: CASSEVGGTGTEQYF
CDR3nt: TGTGCCAGCAGTGAAGTAGGGGGGACAGGGACCGAGCAGTACTTC

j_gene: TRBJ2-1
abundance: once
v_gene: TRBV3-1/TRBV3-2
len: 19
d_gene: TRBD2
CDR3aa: CASSPKFLRGTSVYNEQFF
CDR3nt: TGTGCCAGCAGCCCAAAATTTTTAAGGGGGACTAGCGTGTACAATGAGCAGTTCTTC

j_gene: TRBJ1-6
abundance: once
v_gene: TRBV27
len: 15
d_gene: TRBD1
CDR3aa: CASSLRQGANSPLHF
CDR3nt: TGTGCCAGCAGTTTAAGGCAGGGGGCTAATTCACCCCTCCACTTT

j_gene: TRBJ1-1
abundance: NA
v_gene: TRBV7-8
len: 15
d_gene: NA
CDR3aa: CASSLGGTLNTEAFF
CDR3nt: TGTGCCAGCAGCTTGGGGGGAACTTTGAACACTGAAGCTTTCTTT

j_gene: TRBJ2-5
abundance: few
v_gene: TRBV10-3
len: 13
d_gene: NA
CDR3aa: CAISEGGRETQYF
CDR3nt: TGTGCCATCTCCGAGGGGGGGAGGGAGACCCAGTACTTC

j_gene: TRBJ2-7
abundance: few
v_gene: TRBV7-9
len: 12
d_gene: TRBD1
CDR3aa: CASSYGTGEQYF
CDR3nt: TGTGCCAGCAGCTACGGGACAGGCGAGCAGTACTTC

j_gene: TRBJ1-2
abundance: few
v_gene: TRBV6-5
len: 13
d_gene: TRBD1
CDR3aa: CASSTRQGYGYTF
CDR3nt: TGTGCCAGCAGTACTAGACAGGGCTATGGCTACACCTTC

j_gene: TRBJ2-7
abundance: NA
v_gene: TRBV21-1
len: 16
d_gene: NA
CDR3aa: CASSKGGHGSTYEQYF
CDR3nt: TGTGCCAGCAGCAAAGGGGGACACGGATCCACCTACGAGCAGTACTTC

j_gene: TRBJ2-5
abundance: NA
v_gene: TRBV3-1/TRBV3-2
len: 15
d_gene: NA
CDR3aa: CASSLRTGYQETQYF
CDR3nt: TGTGCCAGCAGCCTCCGAACAGGGTACCAAGAGACCCAGTACTTC

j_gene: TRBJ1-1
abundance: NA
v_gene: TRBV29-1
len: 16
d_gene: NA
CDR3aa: CSVGNPKSHLNTEAFF
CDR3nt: TGCAGCGTTGGCAACCCTAAATCTCACCTTAACACTGAAGCTTTCTTT

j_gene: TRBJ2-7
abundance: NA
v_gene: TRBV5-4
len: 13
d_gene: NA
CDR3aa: CASSLGGVYEQYF
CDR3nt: TGTGCCAGCAGCTTGGGGGGGGTTTACGAGCAGTACTTC

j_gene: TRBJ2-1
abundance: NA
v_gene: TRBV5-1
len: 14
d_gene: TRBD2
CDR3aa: CASSLRVGGDEQFF
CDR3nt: TGCGCCAGCAGCTTGCGGGTGGGAGGGGATGAGCAGTTCTTC

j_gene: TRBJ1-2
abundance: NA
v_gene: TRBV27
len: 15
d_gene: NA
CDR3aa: CASSLYPDPGSGYTF
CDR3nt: TGTGCCAGCAGTTTATATCCTGACCCGGGTTCTGGCTACACCTTC

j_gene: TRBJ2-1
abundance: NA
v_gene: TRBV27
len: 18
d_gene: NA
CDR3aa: CASSLSGRGIHSYNEQFF
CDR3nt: TGTGCCAGCAGTTTATCCGGGCGGGGTATTCACTCCTACAATGAGCAGTTCTTC

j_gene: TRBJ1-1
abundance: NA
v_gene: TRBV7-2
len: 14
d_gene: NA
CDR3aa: CASSPRAGVPEAFF
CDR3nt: TGTGCCAGCAGCCCTCGGGCAGGGGTTCCTGAAGCTTTCTTT

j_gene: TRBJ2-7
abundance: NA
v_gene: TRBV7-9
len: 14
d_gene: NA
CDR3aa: CASSHTSYTYEQYF
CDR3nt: TGTGCCAGCAGCCATACTAGCTACACCTACGAGCAGTACTTC

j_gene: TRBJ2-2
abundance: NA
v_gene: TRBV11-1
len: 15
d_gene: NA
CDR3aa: CASSLSAAGAGELFF
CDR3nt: TGTGCCAGCAGCTTATCGGCAGCGGGCGCCGGGGAGCTGTTTTTT

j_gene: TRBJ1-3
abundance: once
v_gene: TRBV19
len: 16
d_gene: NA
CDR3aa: CASSTDDINNGNTIYF
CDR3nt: TGTGCCAGTAGCACCGACGACATCAATAATGGAAACACCATATATTTT

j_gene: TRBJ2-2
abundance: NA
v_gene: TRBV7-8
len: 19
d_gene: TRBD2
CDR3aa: CASSLAGGSGRVNTGELFF
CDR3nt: TGTGCCAGCAGCTTAGCGGGAGGTAGCGGGAGGGTGAACACCGGGGAGCTGTTTTTT

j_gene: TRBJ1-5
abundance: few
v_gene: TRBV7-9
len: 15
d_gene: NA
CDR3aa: CASSLDGEGNQPQHF
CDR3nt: TGTGCCAGCAGCTTAGATGGGGAGGGCAATCAGCCCCAGCATTTT

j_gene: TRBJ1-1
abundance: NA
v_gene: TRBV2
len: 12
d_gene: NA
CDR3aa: CASRGTPTEAFF
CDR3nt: TGTGCCAGCAGAGGGACTCCCACTGAAGCTTTCTTT

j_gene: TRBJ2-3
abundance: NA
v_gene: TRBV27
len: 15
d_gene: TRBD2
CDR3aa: CASSLVFGSGSSQYF
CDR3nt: TGTGCCAGCAGTTTAGTGTTTGGTAGCGGGAGTTCGCAGTATTTT

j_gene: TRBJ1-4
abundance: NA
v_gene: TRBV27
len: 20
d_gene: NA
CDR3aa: CASRSHKQGGGGTTNEKLFF
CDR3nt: TGTGCCAGCAGAAGCCACAAACAGGGTGGTGGTGGAACAACTAATGAAAAACTGTTTTTT

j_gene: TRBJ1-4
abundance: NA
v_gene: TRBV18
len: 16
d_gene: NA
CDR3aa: CASSPRRQGSGEKLFF
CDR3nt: TGTGCCAGCTCACCACGCCGCCAGGGTTCTGGTGAAAAACTGTTTTTT

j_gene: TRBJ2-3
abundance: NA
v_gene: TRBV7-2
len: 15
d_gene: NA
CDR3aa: CASSLEARSTDTQYF
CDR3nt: TGTGCCAGCAGCTTGGAGGCTAGAAGCACAGATACGCAGTATTTT

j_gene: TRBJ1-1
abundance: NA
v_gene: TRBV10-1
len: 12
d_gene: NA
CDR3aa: CASSESTSRAFF
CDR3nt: TGCGCCAGCAGTGAGTCGACTTCTAGGGCTTTCTTT

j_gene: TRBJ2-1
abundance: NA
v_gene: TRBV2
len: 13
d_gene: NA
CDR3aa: CASSYRGGNEQFF
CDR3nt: TGTGCCAGCAGTTACAGGGGGGGGAATGAGCAGTTCTTC

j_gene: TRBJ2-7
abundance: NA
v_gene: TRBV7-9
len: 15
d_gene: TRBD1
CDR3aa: CASSLVAGGSYEQYF
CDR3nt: TGTGCCAGCAGCTTAGTTGCAGGGGGTTCCTACGAGCAGTACTTC